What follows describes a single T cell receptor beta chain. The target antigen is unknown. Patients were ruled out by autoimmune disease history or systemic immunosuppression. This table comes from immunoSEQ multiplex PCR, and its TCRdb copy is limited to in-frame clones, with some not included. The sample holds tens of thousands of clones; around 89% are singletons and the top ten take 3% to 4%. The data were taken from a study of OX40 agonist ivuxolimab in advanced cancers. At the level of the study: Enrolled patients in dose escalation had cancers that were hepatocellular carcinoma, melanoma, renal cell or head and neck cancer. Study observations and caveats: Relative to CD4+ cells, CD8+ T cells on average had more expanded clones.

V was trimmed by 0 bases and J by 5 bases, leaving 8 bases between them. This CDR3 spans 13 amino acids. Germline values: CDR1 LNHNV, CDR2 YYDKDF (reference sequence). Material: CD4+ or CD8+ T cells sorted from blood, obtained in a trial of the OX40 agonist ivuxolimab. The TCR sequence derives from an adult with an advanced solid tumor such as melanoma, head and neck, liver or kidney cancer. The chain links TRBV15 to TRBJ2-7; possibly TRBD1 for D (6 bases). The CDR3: CATSRDSGDEQYF. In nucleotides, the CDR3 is TGTGCCACCAGCAGAGACTCAGGGGACGAGCAGTACTTC.